Here is one TCR beta chain with its context. This clone was found a few times. It lacks a known antigen. Base qualities are missing; no much larger clone stands one base away. Collaborating institutions collected whole blood in K2EDTA tubes following their own protocols. For TCRbeta analysis, collaborators shipped samples in one of three forms: frozen whole blood, isolated PBMCs, or DNA extracted from either of those sample types. This entry belongs to a study of blood T cell repertoires in COVID-19 (dated by TCRdb to 2018 to 2020). Turning to the overall study: The collaborator samples originated in the United States, Italy and Spain and spanned the acute and convalescent phases of COVID-19. A freely available public database, intended as a resource for researchers studying the immune response to SARS-CoV-2, is where the repertoires were released. Sample metadata almost always included a de-identified subject ID, COVID-19 status, age in years and sex. The prospective study material was composed of cDNA or gDNA derived from T cells, B-cell-depleted T cells, or PBMCs. Subjects who had been exposed to COVID-19, were actively infected with it, or had recovered from it provided the deeply sampled blood TCRbeta repertoires that made up the dataset. The samples were drawn from two sources: the first 160 participants of the ongoing ImmuneRACE study, and 1,000 to 1,500 subjects contributed by 6 global collaborators. HLA class I and class II types, where available, came from metadata supplied by the sample provider rather than from assay-based typing.

TCRbeta CDR3 regions were amplified from genomic DNA by means of the immunoSEQ Assay, a bias-controlled multiplex PCR. Processing in the source paper ran as follows. The number of nucleated cells in each sample was estimated from the amplification of reference gene primers within the assay. To quantify the absolute abundance of each unique TCRbeta CDR3 rearrangement, sequence reads were collapsed and filtered. For each sample, productive Simpson clonality was calculated as the square root of Simpson's diversity index over productive rearrangements. TCRdb's version of the immuneACCESS table is confined to in-frame rearrangements and falls short of the full clone set. An unresolved V gene accounts for under half of the shortfall where checked; the remainder is of unknown origin. V and J calls and clone size are copied from that table; D and trimming were computed from the DNA. This sample holds approximately 13,000 clones; roughly 85% were observed only once. The ten most abundant clones make up approximately 15% of the sample.

V is shortened by 4 bases, J by 14 bases, and the region joining them spans 16 bases. Taken from the germline V gene, the CDR1 and CDR2 loops are SGHRS and YFSETQ. Spanning cysteine to phenylalanine, the CDR3 consists of 13 amino acids. Only the CDR3 portion is preserved as DNA: 39 bases, with reading frame beginning at the first base. Study-level results and caveats: The quantity of clinical and demographic metadata differed by source and by participant and was supplied without curation.

This TCR came from a human donor with active COVID-19. The donor label of this sample is uncertain. Sequencing was performed on peripheral blood. Recombination connected TRBV5-1 to TRBJ1-6, and TRBD1 may be the D gene, going by 6 matching bases. The CDR3 protein sequence reads: CASSLETGSALHF. The bases are TGCGCCAGCAGCCTCGAGACAGGCTCAGCCCTCCACTTT.